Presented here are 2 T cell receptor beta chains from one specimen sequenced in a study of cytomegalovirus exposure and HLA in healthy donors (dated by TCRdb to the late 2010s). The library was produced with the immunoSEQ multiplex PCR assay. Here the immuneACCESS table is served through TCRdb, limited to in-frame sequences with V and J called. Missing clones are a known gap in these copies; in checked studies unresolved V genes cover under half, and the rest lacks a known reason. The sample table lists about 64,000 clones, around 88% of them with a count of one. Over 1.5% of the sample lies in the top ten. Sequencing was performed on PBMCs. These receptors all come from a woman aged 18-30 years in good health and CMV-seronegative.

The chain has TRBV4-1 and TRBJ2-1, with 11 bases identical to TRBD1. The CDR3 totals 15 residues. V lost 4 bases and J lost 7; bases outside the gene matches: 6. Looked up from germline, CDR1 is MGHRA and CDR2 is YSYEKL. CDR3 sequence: CASSLGQGAYNEQFF. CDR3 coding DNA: TGCGCCAGCAGCCTCGGACAGGGGGCTTATAATGAGCAGTTCTTC.

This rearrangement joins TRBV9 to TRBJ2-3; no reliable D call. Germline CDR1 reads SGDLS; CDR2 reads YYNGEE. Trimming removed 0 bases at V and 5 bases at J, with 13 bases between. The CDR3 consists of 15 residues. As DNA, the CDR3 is TGTGCCAGCAGCGTAGATACCTCCGGCGGAGATACGCAGTATTTT. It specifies CASSVDTSGGDTQYF.